This TCR beta chain comes out of a study of T cell changes during pregnancy in multiple sclerosis (dated by TCRdb to the late 2010s). Some background on the complete study: The study examined how the T cell repertoire changed over the course of pregnancy in women with multiple sclerosis.

Turning to this clone: Its antigen has not been determined. No quality values exist for individual bases; no much larger clone is one base distant.

Trimming leaves V shorter by 6 bases and J shorter by 1 base, with the junction holding 7 bases beyond the gene matches. CDR1 and CDR2 are read off the germline V gene as SGHTA and FQGNSA. There are 15 amino acids in the CDR3, from cysteine to phenylalanine inclusive. Here the CDR3 DNA is all that survives: 45 bases in frame from base 1. Library preparation used the immunoSEQ multiplex PCR assay. In its TCRdb copy, this immuneACCESS table keeps in-frame sequences only and misses some clones. Where compared with another copy, unresolved V genes explain less than half of these, and the others have no known cause. The sample table shows fewer than 110,000 clones, and around nine tenths are seen once. Jointly, the top ten make up 0.93% of the sample.

The clonotype was recovered from a female donor with multiple sclerosis, enrolled in a pregnancy study. Recombination joined TRBV7-2 with TRBJ2-7; 9 nucleotides in the junction match TRBD1. The sample consisted of peripheral blood, taken after pregnancy. The CDR3 reads as follows: CASRTAGTGSYEQYF. The DNA sequence is given as TGTGCCAGCAGGACGGCCGGGACAGGGTCCTACGAGCAGTACTTC.